This entry describes one T cell receptor (beta chain). Original analysis: Estimation of nucleated cell counts relied on the amplification of reference gene primers. Only in-frame clones appear in the TCRdb table, and some are missing; sequencing was by immunoSEQ multiplex PCR. Clone size and V and J calls were adopted from that table, with D and trimming inferred from the DNA. This repertoire shows around 180,000 clones, around 82% found once; its top ten account for 17%. The age range of participants was 18 to 89 years, with residence in roughly 25 US areas. These data belong to a study of blood T cell repertoires in COVID-19. Whole-study context: COVID-19 samples from acute and convalescent phases originated in the United States, Italy and Spain. In each case, the material was cDNA or gDNA derived from T cells, B-cell-depleted T cells, or PBMCs.

CDR3 length: 12 residues. Germline lookup yields CDR1 MDHEN and CDR2 SYDVKM. Trimming shortened V by 5 bases and J by 3 bases, and 7 bases separated the two germline ends. The TCR sequence derives from a woman between 50 and 59 years old with acute COVID-19. The sample taken for sequencing was PBMCs or T cells enriched from blood (not recorded which). The chain combines TRBV28 with TRBJ1-1; D gene ambiguous. The CDR3 bases are TGTGCCAGCAGTCTAGGAGACACTGAAGCTTTCTTT. It specifies CASSLGDTEAFF.